Below, one T cell receptor beta chain is given with its context. 13 Jbeta primers and 60 Vbeta primers were used for the PCR. Generated by immunoSEQ multiplex PCR, the TCRdb table keeps only in-frame clones and is missing some. The sample has approximately 200,000 clones, 65% to 85% seen once. Germline V gene lookup returns CDR1 SGHRS and CDR2 YFSETQ. This CDR3 region has 18 residues. The J segment lost 3 bases and the V segment lost 4 bases, leaving 12 bases of the junction unmatched. The sample is drawn from a study of cytomegalovirus exposure and HLA in healthy donors. The rearrangement joins TRBV5-1 to TRBJ2-1; 11 nucleotides align to TRBD1. Input material: PBMCs. This sequence was found in a woman younger than 30 in good health and CMV-seronegative. For the CDR3, the DNA is TGCGCCAGCAGCAGAGGGACAGGGGGTTCTAGAGGCTACAATGAGCAGTTCTTC. Translation gives CASSRGTGGSRGYNEQFF.